This T cell receptor (beta chain) came from a study of blood T cell repertoires in COVID-19. The CDR3 length is 17 residues. Trimming took off 0 bases at V and 7 bases at J, with 16 bases between the two ends. The germline gives CDR1 MNHEY, CDR2 SMNVEV (reference sequence). The table lists this clone with a few counts. The data were produced by immunoSEQ multiplex PCR, yet TCRdb's version contains in-frame clones alone and is incomplete. Found here are some 70,000 clones, about nine tenths of them singletons; the top ten hold under 9.5%. This chain links TRBV27 with TRBJ1-6; tentatively, D is TRBD1 (5 bases). The origin of this receptor is a man between 50 and 59 years old with active COVID-19. The sample comprised peripheral blood. Here the CDR3 DNA reads TGTGCCAGCAGTTTATCGATTGGGCAGGGCTCCAATTCACCCCTCCACTTT. Translation gives CASSLSIGQGSNSPLHF.